The T cell receptor beta chain under discussion was sequenced for a study of cytomegalovirus exposure and HLA in healthy donors. This PCR relied on a set of 60 Vbeta primers and 13 Jbeta primers. Method: immunoSEQ multiplex PCR; TCRdb's copy keeps in-frame clones and lacks some. The sample yields 150,000 to 200,000 clones, more than 75% seen once. The donors, nominally healthy at sampling, likely had unrecorded immune exposures. The CDR3 consists of 16 residues. Between the trimmed V and J ends, which lost 5 bases and 0 bases, there was a span of 17 bases. The germline V gene encodes CDR1 SNHLY and CDR2 FYNNEI. Study-level findings and limits: Some TCR beta chains (roughly 150 of them) were listed as cytomegalovirus-associated. Evidence from a later analysis indicated that most CMV-associated TCR beta chains looked HLA-restricted.

On this clone: Its antigen remains unknown.

The V gene is TRBV2, the J gene TRBJ2-7; a weak D match, TRBD2 (6 bases). Sequencing was carried out using PBMCs. The sequence came from a man in his forties or fifties in good health and CMV-seropositive. The CDR3 protein is CASSPALAHHSYEQYF. Here the CDR3 DNA reads TGTGCCAGCAGTCCCGCGCTAGCGCACCACTCCTACGAGCAGTACTTC.